This entry is about one T cell receptor beta chain. As yet, its antigen is unknown. The data were taken from a study of blood T cells in healthy people across ages. A second PCR, run for roughly 7 to 12 cycles, used a sample-barcoded 5' primer plus a J-beta primer mix. Every cDNA was tagged by a template-switch adaptor with 12 random nucleotides. From the 5' RACE reads, TCRdb called clonotypes with MiXCR, one entry per CDR3 protein. The repertoire includes about 680,000 distinct CDR3 sequences, more than 40% of them detected once, and 25% to 35% sits in the top ten. Investigators took roughly 9.5 milliliters of peripheral blood from every donor. Whole-study findings and limits: PBMCs that were unsorted prevented a conclusive naive versus antigen-experienced comparison. The fall in TCR beta diversity per million T cells was roughly linear with age.

This receptor was identified in a woman aged 60-75 years in good health. Material for sequencing was blood.

CDR3 region: CATSGREFDTQYF. CDR3 nucleotides: TGTGCCACCAGTGGGCGGGAGTTTGATACGCAGTATTTT. This chain connects TRBV24-1 to TRBJ2-3, with 7 bases aligning to TRBD2. Germline CDR1 KGHDR, CDR2 SFDVKD. The CDR3 length is 13 residues. The junction had 4 bases not matched to a gene; V was cut back by 5 bases and J by 6 bases.